Detailed here is one TCR beta chain. No antigen is known for it. Here immunoSEQ multiplex PCR was the method, and the copy in TCRdb shows in-frame clones only, minus some. Altogether 48,000 or so clones are present, approximately 83% being singletons, with the ten largest covering 8% to 13%. The sample's time point: peripheral blood 6 weeks after treatment start. Between 1 and 8 samples, pretreatment and on-treatment, were given by each patient. V was trimmed by 2 bases and J by 2 bases, leaving 9 bases between them. CDR3 length: 15 residues. In germline, CDR1 is SGHVS, CDR2 FNYEAQ. These data belong to a study of PD-L1 blockade in urothelial cancer. About the study: Atezolizumab therapy began for patients in 2014, dosed at 1,200 mg intravenously every 3 weeks. General study results and limits: Larger 3-week expansion of tumor-associated blood clones was seen in durable-benefit patients.

The specimen was PBMCs, collected around atezolizumab (anti-PD-L1) treatment. This receptor was taken from a man in his 60s with urothelial cancer. The chain uses TRBV7-6 and TRBJ2-2; D is perhaps TRBD2 (5 bases). DNA for the CDR3: TGTGCCAGCAGCTTACGCCGGGGTAACACCGGGGAGCTGTTTTTT. Its translation is CASSLRRGNTGELFF.